One and the same sample provided the 17 T cell receptor beta chains below, sequenced in a study of OX40 agonist ivuxolimab in advanced cancers. The repertoire was sequenced with immunoSEQ multiplex PCR; TCRdb's copy has only in-frame clones and lacks some. Of around 75,000 clones listed, roughly 90% are singletons. This specimen was CD4+ or CD8+ T cells sorted from blood, taken in a trial of the OX40 agonist ivuxolimab. Receptors were obtained from an adult with an advanced solid tumor such as melanoma, head and neck, liver or kidney cancer.

V is TRBV10-3 and J is TRBJ1-2; D remains unclear. Trimming stripped 4 bases from V and 8 bases from J, with 8 bases between. CDR3 length: 11 amino acids. Germline V gene data show CDR1 as ENHRY and CDR2 as SYGVKD. The DNA for the CDR3 is TGTGCCATCAGTGGCAGCCCAGGCTACACCTTC. It translates to CAISGSPGYTF.

The rearrangement joins TRBV28 to TRBJ2-7; D may be TRBD2 (6 bases). The V gene's germline CDR1 is MDHEN and CDR2 SYDVKM. Trimming stripped 10 bases from V and 5 bases from J, with 21 bases between. The CDR3 sequence is 14 residues long. The CDR3 DNA is TGTGCCACTATCGGCGGGACTCCCCCCAACGAGCAGTACTTC. This codes for CATIGGTPPNEQYF.

The chain employs TRBV4-1 and TRBJ1-2, with D possibly matching TRBD1 (5 bases). From germline, CDR1 is MGHRA and CDR2 YSYEKL. V shed 4 bases and J shed 3 bases, with 9 bases lying between them. This CDR3 comprises 13 residues. The CDR3 loop is CASSLGGDYGYTF. Here the CDR3 DNA reads TGCGCCAGCAGCCTCGGGGGTGACTATGGCTACACCTTC.

V usage is TRBV11-2 and J usage is TRBJ1-2; the match to TRBD1 covers 7 bases. The junction had 2 bases not matched to a gene; V was cut back by 1 base and J by 6 bases. The CDR3 totals 13 residues. Looked up from germline, CDR1 is SGHAT and CDR2 is FQNNGV. This CDR3 is CASSLARGNGYTF. CDR3 bases: TGTGCCAGCAGCTTAGCCAGGGGGAATGGCTACACCTTC. Looking up the rest from reference TRBV11-2 and TRBJ1-2 gives the full variable domain: EAGVAQSPRYKIIEKRQSVAFWCNPISGHATLYWYQQILGQGPKLLIQFQNNGVVDDSQLPKDRFSAERLKGVDSTLKIQPAKLEDSAVYLCASSLARGNGYTFGSGTRLTVV.

The V gene is TRBV5-6, the J gene TRBJ1-1; D uncertain. Looked up from germline, CDR1 is SGHDT and CDR2 is YYEEEE. This CDR3 comprises 16 residues. Trimming took 0 bases from V and 5 from J, leaving 17 bases between them. In DNA form, the CDR3 reads TGTGCCAGCAGCTTGGGGGGAGGGTCAAGAGGGACTGAAGCTTTCTTT. Amino acids: CASSLGGGSRGTEAFF. The full variable domain, completed using reference TRBV5-6 and TRBJ1-1, is DAGVTQSPTHLIKTRGQQVTLRCSPKSGHDTVSWYQQALGQGPQFIFQYYEEEERQRGNFPDRFSGHQFPNYSSELNVNALLLGDSALYLCASSLGGGSRGTEAFFGQGTRLTVV.

This rearrangement joins TRBV13 to TRBJ1-6; 8 positions match TRBD1. The CDR3 is made up of 14 amino acids. From germline, CDR1 is PRHDT and CDR2 FYEKMQ (reference sequence). J gave up 9 bases and V 5 bases, and 6 bases lay outside the gene matches. CDR3 amino acids: CASSRTGRISPLHF. In nucleotides, the CDR3 is TGTGCCAGCAGCCGGACAGGGAGGATTTCACCCCTCCACTTT.

The V gene is TRBV2, the J gene TRBJ1-4, with a tentative D call TRBD1 (6 bases). There are 16 residues in the CDR3. Germline CDR1 and CDR2: SNHLY and FYNNEI. V lost 4 bases and J 7 bases, leaving 19 bases between the germline ends. The chain's CDR3 is CASSVFGVGGGEKLFF. The CDR3 DNA reads TGTGCCAGCAGTGTCTTTGGCGTGGGAGGGGGTGAAAAACTGTTTTTT.

The chain recombines TRBV18 with TRBJ1-2; no reliable D call. The germline V gene encodes CDR1 KGHSH and CDR2 LQKENI. The CDR3 runs to 13 residues. V gave up 3 bases and J gave up 3 bases, with 8 bases separating them. The CDR3 sequence: CASSPEDDYGYTF. As DNA, the CDR3 is TGTGCCAGCTCACCTGAAGACGACTATGGCTACACCTTC. Full variable domain (missing parts from reference TRBV18 and TRBJ1-2): NAGVMQNPRHLVRRRGQEARLRCSPMKGHSHVYWYRQLPEEGLKFMVYLQKENIIDESGMPKERFSAEFPKEGPSILRIQQVVRGDSAAYFCASSPEDDYGYTFGSGTRLTVV.

The chain uses TRBV5-1 and TRBJ1-2; 7 bases fit TRBD1. The V gene end was trimmed by 0 bases and the J gene end by 4 bases; junction bases not matched to a gene: 9. This CDR3 has 16 amino acids. Germline CDR1 and CDR2: SGHRS and YFSETQ. CDR3 sequence (DNA): TGCGCCAGCAGCTTGGGTAGACAGGGTGGAAGCTATGGCTACACCTTC. Translated, it gives CASSLGRQGGSYGYTF.

The rearrangement links TRBV5-5 to TRBJ1-2; the match to TRBD1 covers 7 bases. The V segment lost 0 bases and the J segment 2 bases; nucleotides outside the gene matches: 4. This CDR3 region has 15 residues. Germline V gives CDR1 SGHKS, CDR2 YYEKEE (reference sequence). The CDR3 DNA reads TGTGCCAGCAGCTTGGCAGGGACAGTAAACTATGGCTACACCTTC. It translates to CASSLAGTVNYGYTF. The full variable domain, completed using reference TRBV5-5 and TRBJ1-2, is DAGVTQSPTHLIKTRGQQVTLRCSPISGHKSVSWYQQVLGQGPQFIFQYYEKEERGRGNFPDRFSARQFPNYSSELNVNALLLGDSALYLCASSLAGTVNYGYTFGSGTRLTVV.

The rearrangement joins TRBV27 to TRBJ2-1; TRBD1 matches 10 bases. The J segment lost 9 bases and the V segment lost 2 bases, leaving 10 bases of the junction unmatched. CDR1 is MNHEY and CDR2 is SMNVEV in the germline V gene (reference sequence). This CDR3 has 16 residues. The CDR3 protein is CASSLPRTGGHGEQFF. The CDR3 DNA reads TGTGCCAGCAGTTTACCCCGGACAGGGGGTCACGGTGAGCAGTTCTTC.

This chain links TRBV5-1 with TRBJ1-1; D might be TRBD1 (6 bases). CDR3 length: 16 residues. Trimming cost V 0 bases and J 0 bases, with 12 bases left between them. Germline CDR1 SGHRS, CDR2 YFSETQ. The CDR3 is CASSLARGQMNTEAFF. As DNA, the CDR3 is TGCGCCAGCAGCTTGGCCAGGGGTCAGATGAACACTGAAGCTTTCTTT.

This clone was counted only a few times. J is TRBJ2-7 and V is TRBV7-9, with unresolved D. The CDR3 contains 11 residues. The germline V and J ends were trimmed by 5 bases and 7 bases, with 9 bases remaining between them. Germline CDR1 and CDR2: SEHNR and FQNEAQ (reference sequence). CDR3 bases: TGTGCCAGCAGCACCCCCCAGGAGCAGTACTTC. Protein: CASSTPQEQYF.

The chain joins TRBV5-1 to TRBJ1-1; possibly TRBD1 for D (6 bases). Germline values: CDR1 SGHRS, CDR2 YFSETQ. This CDR3 has 17 amino acids. V lost 0 bases and J 7 bases, leaving 22 bases between the germline ends. CDR3 bases: TGCGCCAGCAGCTTGGAGGGGGTAAGAGTAGGAGGAGGTGAAGCTTTCTTT. Its translation: CASSLEGVRVGGGEAFF.

The CDR3 DNA reads as TGTGCCAGCAGTGAAGGGGCTTTTAACTATGGCTACACCTTC. Its translation: CASSEGAFNYGYTF. This rearrangement joins TRBV2 to TRBJ1-2; no clear D. This CDR3 is 14 amino acids long. Trimming removed 1 base at V and 1 base at J, with 7 bases between. Germline CDR1 SNHLY, CDR2 FYNNEI.

The J gene is TRBJ2-1, the V gene TRBV5-1, with D perhaps assigned TRBD1 or TRBD2 (6 bases each). Trimming removed 4 bases at V and 0 bases at J, with 17 bases between. The CDR3 runs 17 residues. Looked up from germline, CDR1 is SGHRS and CDR2 is YFSETQ. In DNA, the CDR3 is TGCGCCAGCAGCCCGAGGGGGGCGCTGAGCTCCTACAATGAGCAGTTCTTC. Translating it yields CASSPRGALSSYNEQFF.

The chain has TRBV4-1 and TRBJ2-5, with TRBD2 matching 12 bases. Unmatched junction bases numbered 8, after V lost 1 base and J lost 2 bases. The CDR3 is made up of 18 amino acids. Germline V gene sequence: CDR1 MGHRA, CDR2 YSYEKL. The CDR3 loop reads CASSQGKLAGGPQETQYF. The CDR3 DNA sequence: TGCGCCAGCAGCCAAGGAAAACTAGCGGGAGGTCCACAAGAGACCCAGTACTTC.